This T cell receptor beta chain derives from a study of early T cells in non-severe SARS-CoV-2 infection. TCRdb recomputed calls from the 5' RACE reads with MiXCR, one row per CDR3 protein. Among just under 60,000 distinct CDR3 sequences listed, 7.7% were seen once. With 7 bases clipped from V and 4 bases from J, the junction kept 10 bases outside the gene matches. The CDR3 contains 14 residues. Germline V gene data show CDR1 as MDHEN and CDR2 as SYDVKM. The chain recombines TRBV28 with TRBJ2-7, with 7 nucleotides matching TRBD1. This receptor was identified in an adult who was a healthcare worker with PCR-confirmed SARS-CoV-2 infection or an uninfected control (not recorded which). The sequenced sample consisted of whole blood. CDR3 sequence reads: CASTLTGPGYEQYF. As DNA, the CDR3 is TGTGCCAGCACTCTGACAGGGCCGGGATACGAGCAGTACTTC.